The rows below give T cell receptor beta chains drawn from one sample of a study of T-cell reconstitution after alpha-beta-depleted transplantation in children. TCRdb called the PCR reads again in MiXCR, with one record for every CDR3 protein. Altogether 700,000 to 950,000 distinct CDR3 sequences are present, about 16% being singletons, with the ten largest covering 5%. The sequences come from PBMCs, mostly from graft donor cells, collected 360 days after TCRalphabeta/CD19-depleted stem cell transplant. All receptors come from a male patient between 10 and 17 years old who had a stem cell transplant for acute lymphoblastic leukemia, so the T cells may come from the graft donor. Each CDR3 is given with its conserved first and last residue. D genes are given only for firm matches. Not every row has a clone size; where given, it reads once, few, many or a size class.

V	D	size	J	DNA	CDR3
TRBV30	NA	few	TRBJ2-7	TGTGCCTGGAGAAATTACCCGGTTGAGCAGTACTTC	CAWRNYPVEQYF
TRBV14	NA	NA	TRBJ2-7	TGTGCCAGCAGCCAAGCTCCCCTGGAGGGGACCCCCTACGAGCAGTACTTC	CASSQAPLEGTPYEQYF
TRBV5-1	TRBD2	NA	TRBJ2-7	TGCGCCAGCAGCTTGGCGGGACTAGCGCACTACGAGCAGTACTTC	CASSLAGLAHYEQYF
TRBV29-1	NA	few	TRBJ1-1	TGCAGCGTGTCGGAGGGGCGCACTGAAGCTTTCTTT	CSVSEGRTEAFF
TRBV6-1	TRBD2	few	TRBJ2-5	TGTGCCAGCAGAACCTTCCGGTGGGAGGGAAAAGAGACCCAGTACTTC	CASRTFRWEGKETQYF
TRBV5-6	NA	NA	TRBJ1-2	TGTGCCAGCAGCTTGGTAGGGATTGACTATGGCTACACCTTC	CASSLVGIDYGYTF
TRBV27	NA	NA	TRBJ1-4	TGTGCCAGCAGTTTCAGGGGAAATGAAAAACTGTTTTTT	CASSFRGNEKLFF
TRBV20-1	NA	few	TRBJ2-7	TGCAGTGCTCCGGGTCGTCTGGGGGGGGCCTCCTACGAGCAGTACTTC	CSAPGRLGGASYEQYF
TRBV2	NA	NA	TRBJ2-7	TGTGCCAGCATGGAGGGATCCTACGAGCAGTACTTC	CASMEGSYEQYF
TRBV12-3/TRBV12-4	TRBD1	few	TRBJ2-2	TGTGCCAGCAACCGTCCGAGGACAGGGGACACCGGGGAGCTGTTTTTT	CASNRPRTGDTGELFF
TRBV27	TRBD2	few	TRBJ2-1	TGTGCCAGCAGTGGGAAGTTCGAGAAGGGACTAGCGGAGACCTACAATGAGCAGTTCTTC	CASSGKFEKGLAETYNEQFF
TRBV7-8	TRBD2	NA	TRBJ2-7	TGTGCCAGCAGCTCTAGACTAGCGGGAGTAACCTACGAGCAGTACTTC	CASSSRLAGVTYEQYF
TRBV20-1	TRBD1	NA	TRBJ1-5	TGCAGTGCTAGGGGGGACAGAGCTCAGCCCCAGCATTTT	CSARGDRAQPQHF
TRBV18	TRBD2	NA	TRBJ2-1	TGTGCCAGCTCACCGAGGGTAGCGGGAGCGGTCTACTACAATGAGCAGTTCTTC	CASSPRVAGAVYYNEQFF
TRBV18	TRBD2	NA	TRBJ2-3	TGTGCCAGCTCACCAACAGGCGGGGGGGCCGCAGATACGCAGTATTTT	CASSPTGGGAADTQYF
TRBV7-4	TRBD2	few	TRBJ2-2	TGTGCCAGCAGCTTATTCGGGGTGTCGACTAGCGGGAACACCGGGGAGCTGTTTTTT	CASSLFGVSTSGNTGELFF
TRBV11-2	TRBD2	NA	TRBJ2-1	TGTGCCAGCAGCTTAGTAGCCGGGAGGGGAGGCAATGAGCAGTTCTTC	CASSLVAGRGGNEQFF
TRBV2	TRBD1	NA	TRBJ2-7	TGTGCCAGCTTGGCCTCCGGGACAGGGGGCAACTACGAGCAGTACTTC	CASLASGTGGNYEQYF
TRBV6-5	TRBD1	NA	TRBJ1-3	TGTGCCAGCAGTTATCAACAGGGGGTCGGAAACACCATATATTTT	CASSYQQGVGNTIYF
TRBV12-3/TRBV12-4	NA	few	TRBJ2-5	TGTGCCAGCAGTTTATCGCAGGGACGCCAAGAGACCCAGTACTTC	CASSLSQGRQETQYF
TRBV29-1	TRBD1	NA	TRBJ2-7	TGCAGCGTTGAAGGACTCCCCGGGACAGCCTCCTACGAGCAGTACTTC	CSVEGLPGTASYEQYF
TRBV20-1	TRBD1	NA	TRBJ2-5	TGCAGCGCGGGGGACAGGGGTAGGGAGACCCAGTACTTC	CSAGDRGRETQYF
TRBV5-1	NA	many	TRBJ2-7	TGCGCCAGCAGCCCGTCCCGGCGCGAGCAGTACTTC	CASSPSRREQYF
TRBV28	NA	many	TRBJ2-1	TGTGCCAGCAGTTTCGCCGGTGGGGCAAATGAGCAGTTCTTC	CASSFAGGANEQFF
TRBV5-1	TRBD2	NA	TRBJ2-5	TGCGCCAGCAGCCCCGGGACTAGCGGGATTGGAGAGACCCAGTACTTC	CASSPGTSGIGETQYF
TRBV5-5	NA	NA	TRBJ2-1	TGTGCCAGCAGGCTGGTGGTAACGGGACTTTCCTACAATGAGCAGTTCTTC	CASRLVVTGLSYNEQFF
TRBV10-3	NA	NA	TRBJ2-7	TGTGCCATCAGTGGGGGACTCTACGAGCAGTACTTC	CAISGGLYEQYF
TRBV15	TRBD1	NA	TRBJ2-7	TGTGCCACCAGCAGAGATTTAAGGACAGGATTCTACGAGCAGTACTTC	CATSRDLRTGFYEQYF
TRBV3-1	NA	NA	TRBJ1-3	TGTGCCAGCAGCCAAGGACGGGGCTCTGGAAACACCATATATTTT	CASSQGRGSGNTIYF
TRBV19	NA	few	TRBJ2-5	TGTGCCAGTACCCAACGACATCATAGGGGAGAGACCCAGTACTTC	CASTQRHHRGETQYF
TRBV10-3	NA	many	TRBJ2-2	TGTGCCATCAGTGATATTGCGAACACCGGGGAGCTGTTTTTT	CAISDIANTGELFF
TRBV20-1	NA	NA	TRBJ2-7	TGCAGTGCTAGAGATGAACCCAACTCCTACGAGCAGTACTTC	CSARDEPNSYEQYF
TRBV20-1	TRBD1	NA	TRBJ2-2	TGCAGTGCCCAGGACAGGGTTAACACCGGGGAGCTGTTTTTT	CSAQDRVNTGELFF
TRBV14	NA	many	TRBJ2-2	TGTGCCAGCAGCCACCAGGGGCGTAACACCGGGGAGCTGTTTTTT	CASSHQGRNTGELFF
TRBV29-1	NA	NA	TRBJ1-2	TGCAGCGCCTTACAGGTTAGAGCTAACTATGGCTACACCTTC	CSALQVRANYGYTF
TRBV7-8	TRBD2	NA	TRBJ2-1	TGTGCCAGCAGCTTGACTAGCGGGATGGTATTCAATGAGCAGTTCTTC	CASSLTSGMVFNEQFF
TRBV29-1	NA	NA	TRBJ2-2	TGCAGCGTTGCTGGGCCCAGAGGAACCGGGGAGCTGTTTTTT	CSVAGPRGTGELFF
TRBV19	TRBD2	NA	TRBJ2-1	TGTGCCAGTAGTATAGTTTTCGGGGGGAGGCACAATGAGCAGTTCTTC	CASSIVFGGRHNEQFF
TRBV12-3/TRBV12-4	NA	NA	TRBJ1-1	TGTGCCAGCAGTTCCTGGGGTTACACTGAAGCTTTCTTT	CASSSWGYTEAFF